These 31 T cell receptor beta chains originate from one sample sequenced in a study of T cells in Graves' hyperthyroidism and ophthalmopathy. RNA transcripts yielded amplified TCR beta CDR3 regions. Primed by the HTBI set, a first-round RT-PCR was run on the TCR CDR3. TCRdb itself ran the multiplex PCR reads through MiXCR, one entry per CDR3 protein. The sample consists of 280,000 or so distinct CDR3 sequences, over 12% of them appearing once. Sequencing was done on a sample of blood. The source is a woman between 45 and 65 years old with Graves' hyperthyroidism that later progressed to Graves' ophthalmopathy.

In this sample, this clonotype turned up many times. The gene calls are TRBV9 and TRBJ2-3, with D perhaps TRBD2 (6 bases). This CDR3 contains 14 residues. The V gene's germline CDR1 is SGDLS and CDR2 YYNGEE. Between the trimmed V and J ends, which lost 1 base and 2 bases, there was a span of 8 bases. The CDR3: CASSVREFTDTQYF. DNA for the CDR3: TGTGCCAGCAGCGTACGGGAGTTCACAGATACGCAGTATTTT.

This clonotype was seen ten or more times. V is TRBV2 and J is TRBJ1-1, with a possible D match to TRBD1 (5 bases). The ends were cut back, 11 bases at V and 2 bases at J, with 21 bases in the middle. The CDR3 has 15 amino acids. Germline lookup yields CDR1 SNHLY and CDR2 FYNNEI. Here the CDR3 reads CAGRRDGTFNTEAFF. For the CDR3, the DNA is TGTGCCGGGAGACGGGACGGGACCTTTAACACTGAAGCTTTCTTT.

This chain connects TRBV19 to TRBJ2-7; D perhaps matches TRBD2 (5 bases). The germline gives CDR1 LNHDA, CDR2 SQIVND (reference sequence). Trimming left V 5 bases short and J 3 bases short, with 14 bases between. This CDR3 is 14 amino acids long. The CDR3 reads CASSLGRADYEQYF. The CDR3 nucleotides are TGTGCCAGTAGTTTAGGTCGAGCGGACTACGAGCAGTACTTC. Full variable domain (rest looked up from reference TRBV19 and TRBJ2-7): DGGITQSPKYLFRKEGQNVTLSCEQNLNHDAMYWYRQDPGQGLRLIYYSQIVNDFQKGDIAEGYSVSREKKESFPLTVTSAQKNPTAFYLCASSLGRADYEQYFGPGTRLTVT.

This clonotype was counted ten times or more. V gene TRBV5-1 combines with J gene TRBJ2-1; possibly TRBD2 for D (5 bases). V lost 4 bases to trimming and J lost 2 bases, with 13 bases between them. The germline CDR1 and CDR2 sequences are SGHRS and YFSETQ. This CDR3 spans 15 amino acids. The DNA for the CDR3 is TGCGCCAGCAGCGAACTAGTAGAGGCCTACAATGAGCAGTTCTTC. It is translated as CASSELVEAYNEQFF.

This clonotype was picked up many times. This rearrangement joins TRBV28 to TRBJ2-1; 7 bases line up with TRBD1. Trimming at V came to 8 bases and at J to 2 bases, leaving 18 bases not matched to a gene. The germline V gene encodes CDR1 MDHEN and CDR2 SYDVKM. This CDR3 comprises 18 residues. The CDR3 loop reads CASRTNKRTGGTYNEQFF. As DNA, the CDR3 is TGTGCCAGCCGGACGAACAAAAGGACAGGAGGCACCTACAATGAGCAGTTCTTC.

This clonotype was detected ten times or more. This sequence joins TRBV6-1 and TRBJ1-5; possible D gene TRBD1, 5 bases. This CDR3 contains 15 residues. V was pared by 2 bases and J by 1 base, with 9 bases between. The germline gives CDR1 MNHNS, CDR2 SASEGT. DNA of the CDR3: TGTGCCAGCAGTGAATCCCGGGGGAGCAATCAGCCCCAGCATTTT. It yields the protein CASSESRGSNQPQHF.

This clonotype showed up many times. The chain combines TRBV5-5 with TRBJ1-2; 12 bases line up with TRBD1. From germline, CDR1 is SGHKS and CDR2 YYEKEE (reference sequence). The CDR3 runs 15 residues. Losses at the gene ends were 0 bases for V and 8 bases for J; bases not matched to a gene: 5. CDR3 sequence: CASSLAGQGAGGYTF. The CDR3 DNA follows: TGTGCCAGCAGCTTGGCGGGACAGGGGGCAGGCGGCTACACCTTC.

There are many counts of this clonotype. The V and J genes are TRBV20-1 and TRBJ1-5; D is possibly TRBD1 (5 bases). Trimming left V 3 bases short and J 6 bases short, with 12 bases between. Germline CDR1 reads DFQATT; CDR2 reads SNEGSKA (reference sequence). The CDR3 is made up of 13 amino acids. The DNA for the CDR3 is TGCAGTGCTAGTGCCCTAGGGGTTCAGCCCCAGCATTTT. Amino acid sequence: CSASALGVQPQHF.

Details on this clonotype: Being one base from a much bigger clone, this may be a read error. The chain has TRBV11-2 and TRBJ2-1; D might be TRBD1 or TRBD2, each matching 5 bases. This CDR3 comprises 15 residues. CDR1 and CDR2 (germline): SGHAT, FQNNGV. The V end was cut by 7 bases, the J end by 2 bases, with 15 bases between. CDR3 in amino acids: CASNFTLGAYNEQFF. For the CDR3, the DNA is TGTGCCAGCAACTTCACCCTGGGGGCCTACAATGAGCAGTTCTTC.

This clonotype has a count of ten or more. The rearrangement links TRBV6-2 or TRBV6-3 to TRBJ1-2, with D possibly TRBD1 on 5 matching bases. From germline, CDR1 is MNHEY and CDR2 SVGEGT. The CDR3 totals 14 residues. The ends were cut back, 7 bases at V and 5 bases at J, with 17 bases in the middle. The CDR3 loop reads CASTPSHRTYGYTF. In DNA, the CDR3 is TGTGCCAGCACCCCCTCCCACAGGACTTATGGCTACACCTTC.

This clonotype was observed at least ten times. This chain links TRBV5-1 with TRBJ2-1; D unclear. The germline V gene has CDR1 SGHRS and CDR2 YFSETQ. Trimming removed 1 base from V and 0 bases from J, with 8 bases in between. The CDR3 contains 15 residues. The CDR3 DNA reads TGCGCCAGCAGCTTGAGCGCCCCCTCCTACAATGAGCAGTTCTTC. As protein: CASSLSAPSYNEQFF.

This clonotype was seen at least ten times. This chain connects TRBV7-3 to TRBJ2-1; 8 positions agree with TRBD1. The length of the CDR3 is 17 residues. The V gene end was trimmed by 2 bases and the J gene end by 7 bases; junction bases not matched to a gene: 13. Germline V gene data show CDR1 as SGHTA and CDR2 as FQGTGA. The CDR3 protein is CASSLGSVQGARNEQFF. DNA for the CDR3: TGTGCCAGCAGCTTAGGCTCGGTGCAGGGGGCAAGGAATGAGCAGTTCTTC. Full variable domain (missing parts from reference TRBV7-3 and TRBJ2-1): GAGVSQTPSNKVTEKGKYVELRCDPISGHTALYWYRQSLGQGPEFLIYFQGTGAADDSGLPNDRFFAVRPEGSVSTLKIQRTERGDSAVYLCASSLGSVQGARNEQFFGPGTRLTVL.

This clonotype occurred many times. The rearrangement links TRBV5-5 to TRBJ1-1, with 7 bases fitting TRBD1. Looked up from germline, CDR1 is SGHKS and CDR2 is YYEKEE (reference sequence). V trimming: 3 bases; J trimming: 4 bases; junction bases outside the gene matches: 9. This CDR3 contains 15 residues. CDR3 sequence: CASSSLGAGGTEAFF. CDR3 in DNA: TGTGCCAGCAGCTCCCTCGGGGCAGGGGGCACTGAAGCTTTCTTT. Drawing the rest from reference TRBV5-5 and TRBJ1-1, the complete variable domain is DAGVTQSPTHLIKTRGQQVTLRCSPISGHKSVSWYQQVLGQGPQFIFQYYEKEERGRGNFPDRFSARQFPNYSSELNVNALLLGDSALYLCASSSLGAGGTEAFFGQGTRLTVV.

The sample holds a few counts of this clonotype. The V call is TRBV14, the J call TRBJ1-1; possibly TRBD1 for D (6 bases). V lost 6 bases to trimming and J lost 5 bases, with 19 bases between them. The CDR3 is 15 residues long. Germline lookup yields CDR1 SGHDN and CDR2 FVKESK. The CDR3 region is CASRRYGGLGTEAFF. CDR3 nucleotides: TGTGCCAGCAGACGATATGGGGGCCTCGGGACTGAAGCTTTCTTT.

The chain uses TRBV3-1 and TRBJ2-2; a weak D match, TRBD2 (5 bases). V shed 0 bases and J shed 13 bases, with 21 bases lying between them. The germline gives CDR1 LGHDT, CDR2 YNNKEL (reference sequence). The length of the CDR3 is 16 residues. The DNA for the CDR3 is TGTGCCAGCAGCCAAGAGATCCGGCCCTCAGTCGGAGGGCTGTTTTTT. Translating gives CASSQEIRPSVGGLFF.

This clonotype was detected ten times or more. V is TRBV9 and J is TRBJ2-1, with 12 bases identical to TRBD2. Trimming at V came to 4 bases and at J to 4 bases, leaving 3 bases not matched to a gene. This CDR3 region has 15 residues. Germline assignment: CDR1 SGDLS and CDR2 YYNGEE. This CDR3 reads CASSPSGRAYNEQFF. The CDR3 region has the DNA TGTGCCAGCAGCCCTAGCGGGAGGGCTTACAATGAGCAGTTCTTC.

This clonotype was found many times. The chain uses TRBV5-1 and TRBJ2-1; no reliable D call. The CDR3 consists of 14 residues. V lost 3 bases and J 8 bases, leaving 15 bases between the germline ends. The V gene's germline CDR1 is SGHRS and CDR2 YFSETQ. The CDR3, as DNA: TGCGCCAGCAGCTCCCTCTCTGGAGCAGATGAGCAGTTCTTC. It encodes CASSSLSGADEQFF.

This clonotype showed up many times. The chain recombines TRBV30 with TRBJ2-7; 9 bases are shared with TRBD2. The J segment lost 7 bases and the V segment lost 5 bases, leaving 12 bases of the junction unmatched. This CDR3 comprises 14 residues. The germline V gene encodes CDR1 GTSNPN and CDR2 SVGIG (reference sequence). CDR3 DNA sequence: TGTGCCTGGTGCCGTCCGGCGGGAGGGGTTGAGCAGTACTTC. This codes for CAWCRPAGGVEQYF.

Concerning this clonotype itself: Because the CDR3's place on the DNA is in doubt, the DNA is left out and the CDR3 is given as listed by TCRdb. This chain joins TRBV7-9 and TRBJ2-7; TRBD2, as called in the table, went unchecked against the DNA. With termini counted, the CDR3 has 22 amino acids. Germline V gene data show CDR1 as SEHNR and CDR2 as FQNEAQ (reference sequence). CDR3 protein: CASSFYICSARGSGSSPVEQYF.

The genes are TRBV15 and TRBJ2-7; D is perhaps TRBD1 (5 bases). Germline assignment: CDR1 LNHNV and CDR2 YYDKDF (reference sequence). The CDR3 length is 13 residues. V gave up 6 bases and J gave up 1 base, with 10 bases separating them. The CDR3 loop reads CATSRGLSYEQYF. The CDR3 nucleotides read TGTGCCACCAGTAGGGGCCTTTCCTACGAGCAGTACTTC.

This clonotype has just a few counts. The chain uses TRBV19 and TRBJ1-1; the D is unclear. V was trimmed by 8 bases and J by 7 bases, leaving 17 bases between them. CDR3 length: 13 residues. The germline gives CDR1 LNHDA, CDR2 SQIVND (reference sequence). CDR3 coding DNA: TGTGCCAGTTGTCGGCCCAACGCCATTGAAGCTTTCTTT. Amino acid sequence: CASCRPNAIEAFF.

This clonotype was picked up many times. The junction departs from germline at one end; a sequencing error may be responsible. The chain links TRBV5-1 to TRBJ1-3; possible D gene TRBD1, 6 bases. Germline V CDR1 and CDR2: SGHRS, YFSETQ. The CDR3 has 14 amino acids. As DNA, the CDR3 is TGTGCCAGCAGTTTACAGGGAGCTGGAAACACCATATATTTT. Its translation is CASSLQGAGNTIYF.

There are many counts of this clonotype. The CDR3 protein is CASKRSGTSGSNEQFF. As DNA, the CDR3 is TGTGCCAGCAAACGGTCCGGGACTAGCGGCAGCAATGAGCAGTTCTTC. This chain uses TRBV27 with TRBJ2-1; 11 bases are a match to TRBD2. CDR3 length equals 16 residues. CDR1 MNHEY and CDR2 SMNVEV come from the germline V gene (reference sequence). The junction had 11 bases not matched to a gene; V was cut back by 7 bases and J by 6 bases.

The chain couples TRBV5-1 to TRBJ1-1; D is possibly TRBD1 (5 bases). Trimming took off 0 bases at V and 4 bases at J, with 10 bases between the two ends. From germline, CDR1 is SGHRS and CDR2 YFSETQ. This CDR3 comprises 14 residues. Here the CDR3 reads CASSLVHGGTEAFF. CDR3 bases: TGCGCCAGCAGCTTGGTGCACGGGGGCACTGAAGCTTTCTTT. Full variable domain (rest looked up from reference TRBV5-1 and TRBJ1-1): KAGVTQTPRYLIKTRGQQVTLSCSPISGHRSVSWYQQTPGQGLQFLFEYFSETQRNKGNFPGRFSGRQFSNSRSEMNVSTLELGDSALYLCASSLVHGGTEAFFGQGTRLTVV.

This clonotype was counted many times. This chain uses TRBV18 with TRBJ1-5, with unresolved D. CDR1 is KGHSH and CDR2 is LQKENI in the germline V gene. Trimming shortened V by 6 bases and J by 3 bases, and 9 bases separated the two germline ends. The CDR3 spans 13 residues. This CDR3 is CASSVLTNQPQHF. The DNA of the CDR3 is TGTGCCAGCTCGGTTCTCACCAATCAGCCCCAGCATTTT.

This clonotype was picked up many times. The rearrangement uses TRBV18 and TRBJ2-7; 9 bases match TRBD1. The CDR3 runs to 15 residues. V gave up 2 bases and J gave up 2 bases; unmatched junction bases: 4. Germline loops: CDR1 KGHSH, CDR2 LQKENI. The CDR3 DNA follows: TGTGCCAGCTCACCAGGGGGACAGGGAACCTACGAGCAGTACTTC. It codes for CASSPGGQGTYEQYF.

This clonotype has more than one count but fewer than ten. The CDR3: CASSITGGTDEQFF. The CDR3 bases are TGTGCCAGTAGTATAACGGGAGGGACCGATGAGCAGTTCTTC. The chain carries TRBV19 and TRBJ2-1; 8 nucleotides agree with TRBD2. J lost 8 bases, V lost 2 bases, and 5 bases had no gene match. The germline V gene has CDR1 LNHDA and CDR2 SQIVND (reference sequence). The CDR3 is made up of 14 amino acids.

The CDR3: CASSQSSGTGNEKLFF. For the CDR3, the DNA is TGTGCCAGCAGCCAGTCCTCCGGGACAGGCAATGAAAAACTGTTTTTT. This chain links TRBV5-4 with TRBJ1-4, with 8 bases identical to TRBD1. CDR1 is SGHNT, CDR2 YYREEE, per germline (reference sequence). The ends lost 4 bases at V and 5 bases at J; junction bases unmatched: 10. CDR3 length equals 16 residues. Supplemented by reference TRBV5-4 and TRBJ1-4, the full variable domain reads ETGVTQSPTHLIKTRGQQVTLRCSSQSGHNTVSWYQQALGQGPQFIFQYYREEENGRGNFPPRFSGLQFPNYSSELNVNALELDDSALYLCASSQSSGTGNEKLFFGSGTQLSVL.

In its sample, this clonotype was seen many times. This chain uses TRBV28 with TRBJ2-3; D gene ambiguous. Trimming removed 2 bases from V and 4 bases from J, with 4 bases in between. CDR1 and CDR2 from the germline V gene are MDHEN and SYDVKM. CDR3 size: 12 residues. The CDR3 DNA sequence: TGTGCCAGCAGTTTAGGTTCAGATACGCAGTATTTT. Residues: CASSLGSDTQYF.

This clonotype has only a few counts. The CDR3 here is CSASQGLDQPQHF. The DNA for the CDR3 is TGCAGTGCTAGTCAGGGCCTTGATCAGCCCCAGCATTTT. The rearrangement uses TRBV20-1 and TRBJ1-5, with D possibly being TRBD1 (5 bases). Germline V lookup: CDR1 DFQATT, CDR2 SNEGSKA (reference sequence). V was shortened by 3 bases and J by 5 bases, with 11 bases between the two germline ends. CDR3 length: 13 amino acids.

V usage is TRBV6-1 and J usage is TRBJ2-7; 9 bases are a match to TRBD1. With 6 bases clipped from V and 4 bases from J, the junction kept 19 bases outside the gene matches. Germline V gives CDR1 MNHNS, CDR2 SASEGT. The CDR3 has 18 amino acids. The CDR3, as DNA: TGTGCCAGCAGAACTACCGGGACAGGGAGGCCCCTGGTTTACGAGCAGTACTTC. Translated: CASRTTGTGRPLVYEQYF.